This record looks at one T cell receptor beta chain sequence and its context. Its antigen is not identified. The sort gate was single viable CD3+CD4+CD8-CD45RO+ cells for memory CD4+ T cells. CMV serostatus came from serum IgG against pp150, pp28, p38, p52. The data were taken from a study of memory CD4+ T cells and cytomegalovirus serostatus. The wider study: Donors were healthy Belgian adults, 10 or so CMV seropositive and approximately 23 seronegative. Study-wide results and limits: Repertoires predicted CMV serostatus with median bootstrapped AUC of about 0.94. Of under 200 reported CMV TCRbeta sequences, under 70 were found in memory CD4+ repertoires.

V gave up 0 bases and J gave up 3 bases, with 9 bases separating them. CDR3 length equals 16 residues. Here immunoSEQ multiplex PCR was the method, and the copy in TCRdb shows in-frame clones only, minus some. The top ten hold roughly 2% of the sample, which has some 52,000 clones, around four fifths seen once. The receptor was derived from an adult in good health and CMV-seropositive. The chain joins TRBV23-1 to TRBJ2-6, with a weak D call TRBD2 (6 bases). TRBV23-1 is identified as an open reading frame with a role that is uncertain. The material sequenced was memory CD4+ T cells from blood. The CDR3 DNA reads TGCGCCAGCAGTCAATCGGCGGGACGTGGGGCCAACGTCCTGACTTTC. It yields the protein CASSQSAGRGANVLTF.